The clone carrying this T cell receptor (beta chain) has just a few counts. Some clones are missing from TCRdb's copy, which holds only in-frame ones; the method was immunoSEQ multiplex PCR. Of under 300,000 clones listed, roughly 82% are singletons. The data are from a study of blood T cell repertoires in COVID-19. Background on the study: The origin of the acute and convalescent COVID-19 samples was the United States, Italy and Spain.

CDR1 and CDR2 (germline): SEHNR, FQNEAQ (reference sequence). V was shortened by 1 base and J by 8 bases, with 5 bases between the two germline ends. CDR3 size: 11 residues. This chain uses TRBV7-9 with TRBJ1-1; D gene uncertain. The clonotype comes from a man in his forties who had recovered from COVID-19. The sample was peripheral blood. This CDR3 is CASSLGGEAFF. The CDR3, as DNA: TGTGCCAGCAGCTTAGGAGGGGAAGCTTTCTTT. Full variable domain (remainder filled in from reference TRBV7-9 and TRBJ1-1): DTGVSQNPRHKITKRGQNVTFRCDPISEHNRLYWYRQTLGQGPEFLTYFQNEAQLEKSRLLSDRFSAERPKGSFSTLEIQRTEQGDSAMYLCASSLGGEAFFGQGTRLTVV.